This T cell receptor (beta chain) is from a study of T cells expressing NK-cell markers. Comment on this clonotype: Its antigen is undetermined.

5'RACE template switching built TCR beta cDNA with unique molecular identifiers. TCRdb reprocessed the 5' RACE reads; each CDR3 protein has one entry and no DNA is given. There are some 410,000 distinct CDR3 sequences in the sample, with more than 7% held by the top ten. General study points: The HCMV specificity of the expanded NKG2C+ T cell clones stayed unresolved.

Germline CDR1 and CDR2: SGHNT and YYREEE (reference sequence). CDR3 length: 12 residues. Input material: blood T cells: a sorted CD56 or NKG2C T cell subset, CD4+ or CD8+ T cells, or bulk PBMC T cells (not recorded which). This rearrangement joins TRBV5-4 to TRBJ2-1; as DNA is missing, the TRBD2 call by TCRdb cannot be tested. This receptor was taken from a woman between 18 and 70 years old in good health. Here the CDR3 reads CASSSSLDEQFF.